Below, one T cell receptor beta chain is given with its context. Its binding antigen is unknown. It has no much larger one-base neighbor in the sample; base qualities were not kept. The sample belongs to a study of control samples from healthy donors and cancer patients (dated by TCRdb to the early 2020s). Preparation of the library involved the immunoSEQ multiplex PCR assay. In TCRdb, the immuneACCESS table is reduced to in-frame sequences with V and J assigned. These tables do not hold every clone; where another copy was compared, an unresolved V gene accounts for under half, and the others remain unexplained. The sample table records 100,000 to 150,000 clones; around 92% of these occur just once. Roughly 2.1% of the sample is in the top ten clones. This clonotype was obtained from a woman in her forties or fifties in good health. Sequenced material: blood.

The CDR3 protein sequence reads: CSASSRNHQETQYF. The sequenced DNA is TGCAGTGCTAGTTCAAGGAACCACCAAGAGACCCAGTACTTC. The chain is made from TRBV20-1 and TRBJ2-5; too little of a D gene remains to name it. CDR1 DFQATT and CDR2 SNEGSKA were looked up in the germline V gene (reference sequence). At the junction V is shortened by 3 bases and J by 0 bases, with 11 bases in between. Spanning cysteine to phenylalanine, the CDR3 consists of 14 amino acids. Only the CDR3 DNA is retained, 42 bases long and in frame from the first base.